Sequencing of this T cell receptor (beta chain) was carried out in a study of T cell changes during pregnancy in multiple sclerosis. Assay: immunoSEQ multiplex PCR; the TCRdb copy retains only in-frame clones and omits some. Of approximately 83,000 clones in the sample, about 94% were seen once. CDR3 size: 14 residues. The sample consisted of peripheral blood, taken in the third trimester of pregnancy. The genes are TRBV21-1 and TRBJ2-1; the table's D call TRBD2 went unverified against the DNA. TRBV21-1 is noted as a pseudogene. This sequence was found in a female donor with multiple sclerosis, enrolled in a pregnancy study. CDR3 region: CASKRTSGTNEQFF. Written as DNA, the CDR3 is TGTGCCAGCAAAAGGACTAGCGGGACCAATGAGCAGTTCTTC.